This TCR beta chain was retrieved from a study of control samples from healthy donors and cancer patients. Per germline, CDR1 SGHTA and CDR2 FQGNSA. The CDR3 is 15 amino acids. V was trimmed by 5 bases and J by 0 bases, leaving 11 bases between them. Some clones are missing from TCRdb's copy, which holds only in-frame ones; the method was immunoSEQ multiplex PCR. There are about 160,000 clones in the sample; around 94% occur only once, and roughly 15% lies in the top ten. This clone came up once. The specimen was PBMCs. The receptor was derived from a man aged 55-75 years with colorectal cancer. The chain carries TRBV7-2 and TRBJ1-3; D is unclear. CDR3 nucleotides: TGTGCCAGCAGCCCCAGGACCCTCTCTGGAAACACCATATATTTT. Its protein product is CASSPRTLSGNTIYF.